The source of this TCR beta chain is a study of blood T cell repertoires in COVID-19. Study as a whole: In each case, the material was cDNA or gDNA derived from T cells, B-cell-depleted T cells, or PBMCs.

The assay was immunoSEQ multiplex PCR, and TCRdb's table has in-frame clones only and misses some. The table records 380,000 or so clones, 65% to 90% of them present only once. This CDR3 comprises 14 residues. The junction had 12 bases not matched to a gene; V was cut back by 4 bases and J by 13 bases. Germline V CDR1 and CDR2: PRHDT, FYEKMQ (reference sequence). V and J are TRBV13 and TRBJ2-2; the match to TRBD1 covers 7 bases. The TCR originated in a woman between 55 and 75 years old with COVID-19, enrolled during active disease. Sequenced input: peripheral blood. CDR3 coding DNA: TGTGCCAGCAGCTCCGGGACAGAGGGACGTGGGCTGTTTTTT. Amino acid sequence: CASSSGTEGRGLFF.